The 21 T cell receptor beta chains reported below all come from one sample, sequenced in a study of blood T cell repertoires in COVID-19 (dated by TCRdb to the early 2020s). Library method: the immunoSEQ multiplex PCR assay. TCRdb's version of the immuneACCESS table is confined to in-frame rearrangements and falls short of the full clone set. An unresolved V gene accounts for under half of the shortfall where checked; the remainder is of unknown origin. For this sample there are around 200,000 clones; around 85% appear just once. In total, the top ten clones hold over 7.5% of the sample. The sequenced sample consisted of peripheral blood. These receptors were collected from a woman older than 75 with acute or convalescent COVID-19.

This chain connects TRBV29-1 to TRBJ1-6; no reliable D call. Germline-derived CDR1 and CDR2 are SQVTM and ANQGSEA. This CDR3 spans 13 amino acids. V lost 5 bases, J lost 8 bases, and 13 bases lay in between. This CDR3 reads CSVLLTADSPLHF. In nucleotides, the CDR3 is TGCAGCGTTCTTCTTACAGCTGATTCACCCCTCCACTTT.

The chain couples TRBV7-2 to TRBJ2-7, with D possibly TRBD2 on 6 matching bases. CDR1 and CDR2 (germline): SGHTA, FQGNSA. This CDR3 has 16 amino acids. The V end was cut by 2 bases, the J end by 0 bases, with 14 bases between. This CDR3 is CASSLTAGGSSYEQYF. DNA for the CDR3: TGTGCCAGCAGCTTAACGGCCGGGGGAAGCTCCTACGAGCAGTACTTC. Based on the CDR3 plus reference TRBV7-2 and TRBJ2-7, the full variable domain is GAGVSQSPSNKVTEKGKDVELRCDPISGHTALYWYRQSLGQGLEFLIYFQGNSAPDKSGLPSDRFSAERTGGSVSTLTIQRTQQEDSAVYLCASSLTAGGSSYEQYFGPGTRLTVT.

V usage is TRBV7-2 and J usage is TRBJ2-7; D perhaps matches TRBD2 (6 bases). The CDR3 sequence is 15 residues long. V was shortened by 1 base and J by 1 base, with 11 bases between the two germline ends. The germline V gene has CDR1 SGHTA and CDR2 FQGNSA. The CDR3, as DNA: TGTGCCAGCAGCTTAGACGGGGGTTTGTCCTACGAGCAGTACTTC. It is translated as CASSLDGGLSYEQYF.

This rearrangement joins TRBV18 to TRBJ1-4; TRBD1 aligns across 8 bases. Germline V CDR1 and CDR2: KGHSH, LQKENI. The CDR3 loop spans 14 amino acids. Trimming at V came to 6 bases and at J to 13 bases, leaving 13 bases not matched to a gene. The CDR3 region is CASSPGQGRGRLFF. The DNA of the CDR3 is TGTGCCAGCTCCCCCGGACAGGGTCGGGGAAGACTGTTTTTT.

The gene calls are TRBV5-5 and TRBJ1-1, with D unresolved. The CDR3 has 14 residues. The V gene's germline CDR1 is SGHKS and CDR2 YYEKEE (reference sequence). The ends were cut back, 0 bases at V and 0 bases at J, with 6 bases in the middle. CDR3 bases: TGTGCCAGCAGCTTGGACACAATGAACACTGAAGCTTTCTTT. Its translation is CASSLDTMNTEAFF.

The V and J genes are TRBV7-9 and TRBJ1-4, with a possible D match to TRBD1 (6 bases). V was clipped by 3 bases and J by 6 bases, with 14 bases between them. CDR1 is SEHNR, CDR2 FQNEAQ, per germline (reference sequence). The CDR3 sequence is 15 residues long. CDR3: CASSLSQGTDEKLFF. The CDR3 region has the DNA TGTGCCAGCAGCTTGTCACAGGGCACGGATGAAAAACTGTTTTTT.

The chain carries TRBV18 and TRBJ2-3; 8 bases match TRBD2. The CDR3 covers 18 residues. V lost 6 bases to trimming and J lost 0 bases; unmatched junction nucleotides: 14. Germline CDR1 is KGHSH and CDR2 is LQKENI. CDR3 DNA sequence: TGTGCCAGCTCGGCCGGGGGTAGCGGGACCGCTAGCACAGATACGCAGTATTTT. Protein: CASSAGGSGTASTDTQYF.

The chain employs TRBV19 and TRBJ2-7; 7 bases are shared with TRBD2. CDR1 is LNHDA and CDR2 is SQIVND in the germline V gene (reference sequence). This CDR3 is 15 amino acids long. The J segment lost 2 bases and the V segment lost 5 bases, leaving 9 bases of the junction unmatched. Here the CDR3 DNA reads TGTGCCAGTAGTCCCCGGGGAGGGCTTGCCTACGAGCAGTACTTC. Encoded protein: CASSPRGGLAYEQYF.

J is TRBJ1-2 and V is TRBV2; no firm D call. Deletions cut 4 bases from V and 2 bases from J, with 14 bases between. The CDR3 has 15 amino acids. Per the germline V gene, CDR1 is SNHLY and CDR2 is FYNNEI. The CDR3: CASSVVGTPNYGYTF. The CDR3 DNA sequence: TGTGCCAGCAGTGTTGTGGGCACTCCAAACTATGGCTACACCTTC. The full variable domain, its missing parts supplied by reference TRBV2 and TRBJ1-2, is EPEVTQTPSHQVTQMGQEVILRCVPISNHLYFYWYRQILGQKVEFLVSFYNNEISEKSEIFDDQFSVERPDGSNFTLKIRSTKLEDSAMYFCASSVVGTPNYGYTFGSGTRLTVV.

This sequence joins TRBV19 and TRBJ1-1; D remains unclear. Trimming shortened V by 8 bases and J by 1 base, and 11 bases separated the two germline ends. The CDR3 is 13 residues long. Germline loops: CDR1 LNHDA, CDR2 SQIVND (reference sequence). The CDR3 nucleotides are TGTGCCAGTCAAACGGGGAGGAACACTGAAGCTTTCTTT. It translates to CASQTGRNTEAFF.

The chain uses TRBV6-5 and TRBJ1-4; D is perhaps TRBD1 (6 bases). V lost 0 bases, J lost 6 bases, and 11 bases lay in between. In germline, CDR1 is MNHEY, CDR2 SVGAGI. This CDR3 comprises 15 residues. CDR3 DNA: TGTGCCAGCAGTTACTCCGACAGGAGAGATGAAAAACTGTTTTTT. This translates into CASSYSDRRDEKLFF.

This clone was seen just once. Other DNA variants within this sample encode the same CDR3. This chain links TRBV5-1 with TRBJ1-2; no definite D call. V lost 4 bases to trimming and J lost 2 bases, with 9 bases between them. Per the germline V gene, CDR1 is SGHRS and CDR2 is YFSETQ. The CDR3 has 13 residues. The CDR3 nucleotides read TGCGCCAGCAGCCCCCAAGAGAACTATGGCTACACCTTC. This translates into CASSPQENYGYTF.

J is TRBJ2-1 and V is TRBV5-1; TRBD1 is a possible D gene (7 bases). The V end was cut by 2 bases, the J end by 10 bases, with 19 bases between. This CDR3 has 15 amino acids. CDR1 and CDR2 from the germline V gene are SGHRS and YFSETQ. The CDR3 bases are TGCGCCAGCAGCTTCGAAGGGGGCGCGGGAAAGGAGCAGTTCTTC. As protein: CASSFEGGAGKEQFF.

This chain joins TRBV30 and TRBJ2-1; weak D call: TRBD2 (6 bases). This CDR3 contains 14 residues. Per germline, CDR1 GTSNPN and CDR2 SVGIG (reference sequence). The ends were cut back, 1 base at V and 9 bases at J, with 16 bases in the middle. The CDR3, as DNA: TGTGCCTGGAGTGCCTCCCCGGGAGCGGGTGAGCAGTTCTTC. It translates to CAWSASPGAGEQFF.

The chain recombines TRBV25-1 with TRBJ2-5; 8 bases line up with TRBD1. CDR3 length: 15 amino acids. CDR1 is MGHDK and CDR2 is SYGVNS in the germline V gene. V was clipped by 4 bases and J by 4 bases; unmatched bases: 8. The CDR3 DNA reads TGTGCCAGCAGTGCGTTCGCAGGGGGCAGAGAGACCCAGTACTTC. Its protein product is CASSAFAGGRETQYF.

V gene TRBV27 combines with J gene TRBJ2-2, with D perhaps matching TRBD2 (5 bases). V dropped 3 bases and J dropped 2 bases, with 10 bases sitting between them. The germline CDR1 and CDR2 sequences are MNHEY and SMNVEV (reference sequence). The CDR3 runs to 15 residues. CDR3 sequence: CASSLRRVNTGELFF. The CDR3 DNA is TGTGCCAGCAGTTTGCGGCGGGTAAACACCGGGGAGCTGTTTTTT.

This clone was detected only a few times. The chain recombines TRBV18 with TRBJ2-7; the match to TRBD2 covers 7 bases. With V trimmed by 3 bases and J by 0 bases, 5 bases remained unmatched. The germline CDR1 and CDR2 sequences are KGHSH and LQKENI. CDR3 length equals 15 residues. CDR3 in amino acids: CASSPLSSGSYEQYF. The CDR3 DNA follows: TGTGCCAGCTCACCTTTGTCTAGCGGCTCCTACGAGCAGTACTTC. Supplemented by reference TRBV18 and TRBJ2-7, the full variable domain reads NAGVMQNPRHLVRRRGQEARLRCSPMKGHSHVYWYRQLPEEGLKFMVYLQKENIIDESGMPKERFSAEFPKEGPSILRIQQVVRGDSAAYFCASSPLSSGSYEQYFGPGTRLTVT.

The V and J genes are TRBV4-1 and TRBJ2-1; TRBD2 matches 9 bases. Germline trimming cut 3 bases from V and 9 bases from J; bases unmatched to any gene: 12. The germline V gene has CDR1 MGHRA and CDR2 YSYEKL. The CDR3 is 16 amino acids. The CDR3 loop reads CASSQVRAGGRVEQFF. The CDR3 bases are TGCGCCAGCAGCCAGGTCCGCGCGGGAGGGCGTGTTGAGCAGTTCTTC.

This clone was picked up a small number of times. V gene TRBV9 combines with J gene TRBJ2-2; 12 bases are a match to TRBD2. Germline-derived CDR1 and CDR2 are SGDLS and YYNGEE. Trimming removed 3 bases from V and 2 bases from J; junction bases left unmatched: 2. The CDR3 is 16 residues long. The CDR3 DNA reads as TGTGCCAGCAGCGCGACTAGCGGGAGCAACACCGGGGAGCTGTTTTTT. Its protein is CASSATSGSNTGELFF.

The chain carries TRBV2 and TRBJ1-5; maybe TRBD1 (6 bases). Trimming removed 7 bases from V and 6 bases from J, with 13 bases in between. The V gene's germline CDR1 is SNHLY and CDR2 FYNNEI. This CDR3 has 13 residues. The CDR3 sequence is CASTNRDLQPQHF. The CDR3 bases are TGTGCCAGCACAAACAGGGACCTTCAGCCCCAGCATTTT.

V is TRBV3-1 (or the pseudogene TRBV3-2) and J is TRBJ1-4; no clear D. The germline gives CDR1 LGHDT, CDR2 YNNKEL (reference sequence). V shed 0 bases and J shed 11 bases, with 7 bases lying between them. CDR3 size: 12 residues. The CDR3 DNA follows: TGTGCCAGCAGCCAAGATATACAGAAACTGTTTTTT. Encoded protein: CASSQDIQKLFF.